These T cell receptor beta chains were read from a single sample in a study of blood T cells in healthy people across ages. Using its own MiXCR run on the 5' RACE reads, TCRdb lists one record per CDR3 protein. The top ten clones hold roughly an eighth of a sample with 980,000 or so distinct CDR3 sequences, roughly 50% of them seen once. Sequenced input: blood. The source of these receptors is a man between 25 and 39 years old in good health. The conserved cysteine and the conserved F or W are not part of the CDR3 here.

J gene,CDR3 length,V gene,CDR3 protein
TRBJ2-3,13,TRBV7-2,ASSWKTGEADTQY
TRBJ2-5,14,TRBV28,ASLGSSGEFQETQY
TRBJ1-1,11,TRBV12-3/TRBV12-4,ASSLQMNTEAF
.,14,TRBV5-1,ASSLTSGEEEETQY
TRBJ2-2,10,TRBV27,ASSLQAGELF
TRBJ1-6,13,TRBV5-5,ASSLSQGPSSPLH
TRBJ2-3,12,TRBV15,ATSRDQLQDTQY
.,13,TRBV4-3,ASSQDRTLHYEQY
TRBJ1-6,14,TRBV6-1,ATNRSGGNHNSPLH
.,11,TRBV4-1,ASRQGESDEQY
TRBJ2-3,17,TRBV20-1,SARGGWGLGISSTDTQY
.,15,TRBV28,ASSLSSFRQGSDEQY
TRBJ1-1,10,TRBV7-9,ASSLTSDGAF
TRBJ2-5,13,TRBV29-1,SVEGRHGYQETQY
TRBJ2-5,13,TRBV3-1,ASSHWQGQGETQY